The TCR beta chain under discussion was sequenced for a study of T cells in Graves' hyperthyroidism and ophthalmopathy. With V trimmed by 0 bases and J by 0 bases, 5 bases remained unmatched. The CDR3 loop spans 16 amino acids. The V gene's germline CDR1 is LGHNA and CDR2 YSLEER. TCR beta CDR3 regions were amplified from RNA transcripts. A first-round RT-PCR of the TCR CDR3 used the HTBI primer set. Via MiXCR, TCRdb re-called the multiplex PCR reads, giving one row per CDR3 protein. This sample has approximately 560,000 distinct CDR3 sequences, with about 15% found just once. Stability of Graves' hyperthyroidism was defined as absent ophthalmopathy progression within 18 months. This clonotype was picked up a small number of times.

The V call is TRBV4-3, the J call TRBJ2-7, with 7 bases lining up with TRBD2. This receptor was identified in a woman aged 25 to 39 with Graves' hyperthyroidism. Input material: blood. CDR3 DNA: TGCGCCAGCAGCCAAGATCTAGCGGCAAGCTCCTACGAGCAGTACTTC. This encodes CASSQDLAASSYEQYF.